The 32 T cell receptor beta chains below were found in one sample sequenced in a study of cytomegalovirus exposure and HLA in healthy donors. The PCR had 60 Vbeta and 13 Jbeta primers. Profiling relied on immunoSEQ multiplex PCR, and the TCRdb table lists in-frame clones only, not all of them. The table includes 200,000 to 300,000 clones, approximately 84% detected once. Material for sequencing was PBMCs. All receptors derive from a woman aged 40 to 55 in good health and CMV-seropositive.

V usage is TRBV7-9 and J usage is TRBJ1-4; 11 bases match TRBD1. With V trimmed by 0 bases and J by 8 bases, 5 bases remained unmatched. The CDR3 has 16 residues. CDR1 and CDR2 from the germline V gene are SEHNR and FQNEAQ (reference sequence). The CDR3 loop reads CASSLAAGQGDEKLFF. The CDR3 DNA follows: TGTGCCAGCAGCTTAGCGGCGGGACAGGGGGACGAAAAACTGTTTTTT.

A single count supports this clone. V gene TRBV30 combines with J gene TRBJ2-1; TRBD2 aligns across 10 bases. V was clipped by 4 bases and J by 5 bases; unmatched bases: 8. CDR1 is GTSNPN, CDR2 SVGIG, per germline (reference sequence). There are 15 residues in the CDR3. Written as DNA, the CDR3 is TGTGCCTGGAAGGGCGGGACTAGCGTAGACAATGAGCAGTTCTTC. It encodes CAWKGGTSVDNEQFF.

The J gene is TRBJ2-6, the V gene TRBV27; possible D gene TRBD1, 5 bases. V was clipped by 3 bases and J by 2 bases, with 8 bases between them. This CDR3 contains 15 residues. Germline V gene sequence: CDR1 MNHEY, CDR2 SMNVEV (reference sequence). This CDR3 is CASSFRATGANVLTF. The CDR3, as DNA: TGTGCCAGCAGTTTCAGGGCCACTGGGGCCAACGTCCTGACTTTC.

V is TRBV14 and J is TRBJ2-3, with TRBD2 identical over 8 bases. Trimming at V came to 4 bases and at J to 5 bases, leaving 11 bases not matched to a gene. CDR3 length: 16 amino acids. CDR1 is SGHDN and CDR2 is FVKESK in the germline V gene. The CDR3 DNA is TGTGCCAGCAGCCCTTCGGTGGAGCGGGAGATAGATACGCAGTATTTT. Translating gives CASSPSVEREIDTQYF.

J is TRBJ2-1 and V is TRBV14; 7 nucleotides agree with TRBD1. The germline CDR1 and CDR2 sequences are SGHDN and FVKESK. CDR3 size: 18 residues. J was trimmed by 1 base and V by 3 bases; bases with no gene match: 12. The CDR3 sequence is CASSQALRQGSSYNEQFF. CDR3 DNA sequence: TGTGCCAGCAGCCAGGCCCTAAGACAGGGAAGTTCCTACAATGAGCAGTTCTTC.

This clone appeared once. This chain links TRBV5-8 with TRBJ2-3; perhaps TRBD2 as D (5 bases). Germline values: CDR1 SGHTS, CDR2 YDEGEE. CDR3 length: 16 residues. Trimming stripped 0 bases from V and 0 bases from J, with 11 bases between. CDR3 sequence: CASSLDAGLSTDTQYF. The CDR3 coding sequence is TGTGCCAGCAGCTTGGATGCGGGCCTTAGCACAGATACGCAGTATTTT.

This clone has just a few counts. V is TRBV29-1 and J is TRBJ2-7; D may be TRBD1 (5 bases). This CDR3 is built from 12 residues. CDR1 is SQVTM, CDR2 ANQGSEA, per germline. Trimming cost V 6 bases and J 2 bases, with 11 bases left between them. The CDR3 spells CSVVGQAYEQYF. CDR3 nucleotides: TGCAGCGTCGTTGGACAAGCCTACGAGCAGTACTTC.

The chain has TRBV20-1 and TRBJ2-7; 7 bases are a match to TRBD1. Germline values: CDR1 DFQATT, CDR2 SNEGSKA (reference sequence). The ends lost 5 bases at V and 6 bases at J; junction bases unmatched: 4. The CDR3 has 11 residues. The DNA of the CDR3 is TGCAGTGCTGGACAGGTTGGCGAGCAGTACTTC. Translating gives CSAGQVGEQYF.

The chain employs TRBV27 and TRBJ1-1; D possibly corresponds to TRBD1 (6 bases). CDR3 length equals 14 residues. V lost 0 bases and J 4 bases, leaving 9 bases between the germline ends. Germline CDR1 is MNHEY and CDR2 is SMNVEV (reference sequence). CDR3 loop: CASSLSGGPTEAFF. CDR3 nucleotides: TGTGCCAGCAGTTTATCAGGGGGTCCCACTGAAGCTTTCTTT.

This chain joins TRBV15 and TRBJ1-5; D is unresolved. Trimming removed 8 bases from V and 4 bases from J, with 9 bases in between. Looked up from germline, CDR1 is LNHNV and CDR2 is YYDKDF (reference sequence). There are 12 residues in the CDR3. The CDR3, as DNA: TGTGCCACCGGCCGGGGAAATCAGCCCCAGCATTTT. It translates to CATGRGNQPQHF.

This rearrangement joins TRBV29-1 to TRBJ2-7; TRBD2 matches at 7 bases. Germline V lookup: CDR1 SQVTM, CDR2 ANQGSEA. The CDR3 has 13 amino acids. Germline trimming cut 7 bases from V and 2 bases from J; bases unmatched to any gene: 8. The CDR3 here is CSAIAGKTYEQYF. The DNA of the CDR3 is TGCAGCGCTATAGCGGGTAAAACCTACGAGCAGTACTTC.

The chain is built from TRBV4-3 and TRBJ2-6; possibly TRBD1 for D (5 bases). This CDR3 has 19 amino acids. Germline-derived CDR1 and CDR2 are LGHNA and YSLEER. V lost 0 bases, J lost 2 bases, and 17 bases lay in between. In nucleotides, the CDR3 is TGCGCCAGCAGCCAAGACTCGAAAAGGGTACAGGCTGGGGCCAACGTCCTGACTTTC. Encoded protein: CASSQDSKRVQAGANVLTF.

The CDR3 nucleotides read TGTGCCAGCAGTGAAGCGGGAGGGCCTTACGAGCAGTACTTC. It encodes CASSEAGGPYEQYF. The chain joins TRBV2 to TRBJ2-7, with TRBD2 matching 7 bases. CDR3 size: 14 residues. Trimming at V came to 0 bases and at J to 4 bases, leaving 3 bases not matched to a gene. Germline V gives CDR1 SNHLY, CDR2 FYNNEI.

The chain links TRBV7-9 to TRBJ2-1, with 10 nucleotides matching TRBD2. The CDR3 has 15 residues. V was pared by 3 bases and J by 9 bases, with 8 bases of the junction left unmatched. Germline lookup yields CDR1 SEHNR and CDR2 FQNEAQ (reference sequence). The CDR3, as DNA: TGTGCCAGCAGCTTTGACCTAGCGGGAGAATCTGAGCAGTTCTTC. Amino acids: CASSFDLAGESEQFF.

In DNA, the CDR3 is TGTGCCAGCAGTAGGGACAGGGAGGCCTATGGCTACACCTTC. Protein product: CASSRDREAYGYTF. This sequence joins TRBV6-5 and TRBJ1-2; 9 bases line up with TRBD1. CDR3 length: 14 residues. V shed 5 bases and J 4 bases; nucleotides not matched to a gene: 5. CDR1 MNHEY and CDR2 SVGAGI come from the germline V gene.

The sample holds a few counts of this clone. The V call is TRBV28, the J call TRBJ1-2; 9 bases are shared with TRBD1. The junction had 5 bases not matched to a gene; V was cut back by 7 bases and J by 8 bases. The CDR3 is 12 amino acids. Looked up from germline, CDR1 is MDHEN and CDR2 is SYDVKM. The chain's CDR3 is CASTPGTGGYTF. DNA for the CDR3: TGTGCCAGCACCCCAGGGACAGGGGGCTACACCTTC.

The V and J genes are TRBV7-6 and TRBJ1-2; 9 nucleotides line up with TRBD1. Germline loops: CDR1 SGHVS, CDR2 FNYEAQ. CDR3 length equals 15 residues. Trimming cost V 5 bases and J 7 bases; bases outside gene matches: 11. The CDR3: CASSPSPDRGFGYTF. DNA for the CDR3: TGTGCCAGCAGCCCTTCCCCGGACAGGGGTTTTGGCTACACCTTC.

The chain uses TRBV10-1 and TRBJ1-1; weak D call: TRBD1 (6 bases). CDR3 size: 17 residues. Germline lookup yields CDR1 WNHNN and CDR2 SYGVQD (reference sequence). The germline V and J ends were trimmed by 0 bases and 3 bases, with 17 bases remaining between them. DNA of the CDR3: TGCGCCAGCAGTGAGTCGGGGAAAGACAGGATTTACACTGAAGCTTTCTTT. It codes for CASSESGKDRIYTEAFF.

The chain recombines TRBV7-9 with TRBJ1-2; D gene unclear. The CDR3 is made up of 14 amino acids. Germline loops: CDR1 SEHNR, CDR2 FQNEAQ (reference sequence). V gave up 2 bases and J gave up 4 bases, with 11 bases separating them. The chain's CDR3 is CASSLMEMGYGYTF. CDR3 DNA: TGTGCCAGCAGCTTAATGGAGATGGGCTATGGCTACACCTTC.

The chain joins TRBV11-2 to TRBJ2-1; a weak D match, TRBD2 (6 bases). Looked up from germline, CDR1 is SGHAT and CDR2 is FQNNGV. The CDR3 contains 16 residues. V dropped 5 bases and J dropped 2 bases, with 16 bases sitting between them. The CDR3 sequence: CASSPRVSGPYNEQFF. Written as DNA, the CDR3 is TGTGCCAGCAGCCCGAGAGTTAGCGGCCCCTACAATGAGCAGTTCTTC.

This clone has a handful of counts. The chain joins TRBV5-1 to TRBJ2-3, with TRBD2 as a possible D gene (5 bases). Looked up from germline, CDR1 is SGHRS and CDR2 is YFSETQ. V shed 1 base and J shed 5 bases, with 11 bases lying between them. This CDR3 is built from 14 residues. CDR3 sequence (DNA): TGCGCCAGCAGCTTGTTGGAGCGGCAAGATACGCAGTATTTT. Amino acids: CASSLLERQDTQYF.

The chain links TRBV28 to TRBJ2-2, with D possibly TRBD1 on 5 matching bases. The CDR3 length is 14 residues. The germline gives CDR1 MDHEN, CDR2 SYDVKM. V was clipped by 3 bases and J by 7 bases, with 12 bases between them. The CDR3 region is CASSLQTAIGELFF. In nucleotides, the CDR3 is TGTGCCAGCAGTTTGCAGACAGCGATCGGGGAGCTGTTTTTT.

CDR3: CASSRIRPGTSEFSWSGELFF. The CDR3 DNA is TGTGCCAGCAGCCGGATCCGTCCCGGGACTAGCGAGTTTAGCTGGTCCGGGGAGCTGTTTTTT. The rearrangement links TRBV4-2 to TRBJ2-2; 10 bases agree with TRBD2. The V segment lost 4 bases and the J segment 6 bases; nucleotides outside the gene matches: 23. Germline V lookup: CDR1 LGHNA, CDR2 YNFKEQ. This CDR3 spans 21 amino acids.

CDR3 in DNA: TGTGCCAGCAGTCCTCTAGCGGGAGGGTACAATGAGCAGTTCTTC. Amino acids: CASSPLAGGYNEQFF. This rearrangement joins TRBV27 to TRBJ2-1; 12 positions agree with TRBD2. V lost 5 bases, J lost 4 bases, and 3 bases stayed unmatched. This CDR3 contains 15 residues. Looked up from germline, CDR1 is MNHEY and CDR2 is SMNVEV (reference sequence).

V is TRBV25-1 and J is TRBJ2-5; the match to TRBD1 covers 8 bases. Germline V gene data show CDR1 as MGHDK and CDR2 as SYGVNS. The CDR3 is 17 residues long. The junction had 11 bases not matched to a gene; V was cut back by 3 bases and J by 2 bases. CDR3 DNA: TGTGCCAGCAGTGACATAACCCGGACAGGGTGGCAAGAGACCCAGTACTTC. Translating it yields CASSDITRTGWQETQYF.

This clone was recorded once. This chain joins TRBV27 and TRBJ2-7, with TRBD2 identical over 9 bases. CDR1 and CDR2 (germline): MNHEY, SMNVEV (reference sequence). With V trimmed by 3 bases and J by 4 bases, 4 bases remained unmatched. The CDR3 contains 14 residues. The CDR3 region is CASSLTSGSYEQYF. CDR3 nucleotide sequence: TGTGCCAGCAGTTTGACTAGCGGCTCTTACGAGCAGTACTTC.

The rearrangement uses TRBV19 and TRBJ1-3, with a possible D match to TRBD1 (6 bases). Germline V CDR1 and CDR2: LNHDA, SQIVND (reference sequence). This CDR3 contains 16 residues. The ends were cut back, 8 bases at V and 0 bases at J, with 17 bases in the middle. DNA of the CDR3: TGTGCCAGTCGCCGGGACACCCTTAACTCTGGAAACACCATATATTTT. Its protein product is CASRRDTLNSGNTIYF.

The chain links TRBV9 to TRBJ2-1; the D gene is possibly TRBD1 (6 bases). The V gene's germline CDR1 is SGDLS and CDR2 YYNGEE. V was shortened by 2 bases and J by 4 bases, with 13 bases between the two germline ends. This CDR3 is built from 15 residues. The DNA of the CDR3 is TGTGCCAGCAGCGTTACCGGGACACCTTACAATGAGCAGTTCTTC. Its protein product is CASSVTGTPYNEQFF.

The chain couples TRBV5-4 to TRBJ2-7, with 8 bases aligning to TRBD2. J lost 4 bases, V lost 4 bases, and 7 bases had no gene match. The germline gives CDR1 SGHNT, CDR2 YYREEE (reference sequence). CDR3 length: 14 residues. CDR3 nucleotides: TGTGCCAGCAGCGTGACTAGCGACAATTACGAGCAGTACTTC. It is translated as CASSVTSDNYEQYF.

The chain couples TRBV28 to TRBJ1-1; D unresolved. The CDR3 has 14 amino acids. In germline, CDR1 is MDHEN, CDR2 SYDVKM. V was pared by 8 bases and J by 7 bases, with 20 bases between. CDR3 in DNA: TGTGCCAGCCATACTCGCGGATTGCCTTTTGAAGCTTTCTTT. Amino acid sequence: CASHTRGLPFEAFF.

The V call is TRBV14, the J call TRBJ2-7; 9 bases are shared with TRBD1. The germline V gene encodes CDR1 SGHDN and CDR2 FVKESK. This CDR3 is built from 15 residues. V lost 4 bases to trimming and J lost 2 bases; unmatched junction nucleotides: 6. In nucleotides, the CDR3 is TGTGCCAGCAGCCCTGGGACAGGGATAACCTACGAGCAGTACTTC. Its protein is CASSPGTGITYEQYF.

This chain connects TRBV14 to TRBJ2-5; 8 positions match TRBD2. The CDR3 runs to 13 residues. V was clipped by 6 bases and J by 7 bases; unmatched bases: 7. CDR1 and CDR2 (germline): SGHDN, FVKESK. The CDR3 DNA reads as TGTGCCAGCAGTCCCACCGGGGGGGTGACCCAGTACTTC. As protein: CASSPTGGVTQYF. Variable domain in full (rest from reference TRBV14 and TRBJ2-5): EAGVTQFPSHSVIEKGQTVTLRCDPISGHDNLYWYRRVMGKEIKFLLHFVKESKQDESGMPNNRFLAERTGGTYSTLKVQPAELEDSGVYFCASSPTGGVTQYFGPGTRLLVL.